Below, 7 T cell receptor beta chains from the same sample are listed, as sequenced in a study of control samples from healthy donors and cancer patients (dated by TCRdb to 2020 to 2021). Library creation used the immunoSEQ multiplex PCR assay. Not all clones reach the TCRdb copy of this immuneACCESS table, which keeps in-frame sequences only. Checked studies attribute under half of the gap to unresolved V genes and leave the rest unexplained. This sample lists 350,000 to 450,000 clones; 75% to 95% were detected once. Of the sample, 6% to 7% falls within the top ten clones. Material for sequencing was PBMCs. Receptor source: a man aged 40-55 years with head and neck cancer.

The chain links TRBV19 to TRBJ2-7; TRBD2 aligns across 11 bases. The trim removed 5 bases at V and 4 bases at J, leaving 10 bases unmatched. The CDR3 sequence is 16 residues long. CDR1 and CDR2 from the germline V gene are LNHDA and SQIVND (reference sequence). CDR3 sequence reads: CASSLRATSGAYEQYF. As DNA, the CDR3 is TGTGCCAGTAGTTTGAGGGCGACTAGCGGGGCATACGAGCAGTACTTC. The full variable domain, in which reference TRBV19 and TRBJ2-7 provide the parts outside the CDR3, is DGGITQSPKYLFRKEGQNVTLSCEQNLNHDAMYWYRQDPGQGLRLIYYSQIVNDFQKGDIAEGYSVSREKKESFPLTVTSAQKNPTAFYLCASSLRATSGAYEQYFGPGTRLTVT.

The V gene is TRBV5-6, the J gene TRBJ2-5; maybe TRBD1 (5 bases). Germline lookup yields CDR1 SGHDT and CDR2 YYEEEE. Trimming took 2 bases from V and 1 from J, leaving 12 bases between them. This CDR3 is built from 15 residues. This CDR3 reads CASSFWQGIQETQYF. The CDR3 DNA reads as TGTGCCAGCAGCTTCTGGCAGGGCATCCAAGAGACCCAGTACTTC.

This clone was detected only a few times. The V call is TRBV9, the J call TRBJ2-3; unclear D gene. Germline-derived CDR1 and CDR2 are SGDLS and YYNGEE. CDR3 length: 15 residues. The V end lost 0 bases, the J end lost 0 bases, and 8 bases lay between the germline ends. This chain's CDR3 is CASSVEVVSTDTQYF. The CDR3 coding sequence is TGTGCCAGCAGCGTAGAGGTAGTTAGCACAGATACGCAGTATTTT.

The CDR3 reads CASSQRGGTAADTQYF. CDR3 DNA: TGTGCCAGCAGCCAAAGGGGTGGGACAGCGGCAGATACGCAGTATTTT. The V gene is TRBV3-1 (or the pseudogene TRBV3-2), the J gene TRBJ2-3, with 7 nucleotides matching TRBD1. Germline CDR1 is LGHDT and CDR2 is YNNKEL (reference sequence). The length of the CDR3 is 16 residues. The ends lost 2 bases at V and 4 bases at J; junction bases unmatched: 9.

V is TRBV29-1 and J is TRBJ1-3; 11 bases line up with TRBD1. The CDR3 totals 17 residues. CDR1 SQVTM and CDR2 ANQGSEA come from the germline V gene. V lost 2 bases to trimming and J lost 0 bases; unmatched junction nucleotides: 6. CDR3 sequence (DNA): TGCAGCGTTGAATTGGGACAGGGGGATTTCTCTGGAAACACCATATATTTT. Translating gives CSVELGQGDFSGNTIYF.

The chain couples TRBV7-8 to TRBJ2-2; no clear D gene. The germline gives CDR1 SGHVS, CDR2 FQNEAQ. The CDR3 runs 14 residues. V dropped 1 base and J dropped 1 base, with 4 bases sitting between them. In DNA form, the CDR3 reads TGTGCCAGCAGCTTAGAACAGAACACCGGGGAGCTGTTTTTT. Its protein is CASSLEQNTGELFF. The full variable domain, with the rest looked up from reference TRBV7-8 and TRBJ2-2, is GAGVSQSPRYKVAKRGQDVALRCDPISGHVSLFWYQQALGQGPEFLTYFQNEAQLDKSGLPSDRFFAERPEGSVSTLKIQRTQQEDSAVYLCASSLEQNTGELFFGEGSRLTVL.

V is TRBV7-2 and J is TRBJ1-1; weak D call: TRBD1 (5 bases). The V gene's germline CDR1 is SGHTA and CDR2 FQGNSA. The CDR3 is 15 residues long. Trimming took 6 bases from V and 5 from J, leaving 19 bases between them. CDR3 region: CASSSRDRGTTEAFF. The CDR3 nucleotides read TGTGCCAGCAGTTCGCGTGATAGGGGAACGACTGAAGCTTTCTTT.